Listed below are T cell receptor beta chains from one sample, sequenced in a study of T cells after yellow fever vaccination. TCRdb reanalysed the 5' RACE reads using MiXCR and keeps one entry per CDR3 protein. The sample contains 300,000 to 350,000 distinct CDR3 sequences, 8.1% of which appear only once. The sample was PBMCs, taken roughly 46 days after the first yellow fever vaccination. The receptor source for this set is a man younger than 30 who received the YFV17D yellow fever vaccine. Each CDR3 is given with its conserved first and last residue. D genes are given only for firm matches. A row's size may be missing; if present it is once, few, many or a size class.

D gene: .
CDR3 length: 14
clone size: few
V gene: TRBV14
J gene: TRBJ1-3
CDR3 DNA: TGTGCCAGCAGCCAAGTGTGGTCCGGAAACACCATATATTTT
CDR3 protein: CASSQVWSGNTIYF

D gene: .
CDR3 length: 14
clone size: few
V gene: TRBV12-3/TRBV12-4
J gene: TRBJ2-1
CDR3 DNA: TGTGCCAGCAGTTTCTGGGGCCCTAACAATGAGCAGTTCTTC
CDR3 protein: CASSFWGPNNEQFF

D gene: .
CDR3 length: 19
clone size: .
V gene: TRBV12-5
J gene: TRBJ2-5
CDR3 DNA: TGTGCTAGTGGTTTGTCACTAGCAAGTTTAGAAGGGTTAGGGGAGACCCAGTACTTC
CDR3 protein: CASGLSLASLEGLGETQYF

D gene: .
CDR3 length: 12
clone size: .
V gene: TRBV20-1
J gene: TRBJ2-1
CDR3 DNA: TGCAGTGCTAGAGAATGGGGGCATGAGCAGTTCTTC
CDR3 protein: CSAREWGHEQFF

D gene: .
CDR3 length: 15
clone size: few
V gene: TRBV19
J gene: TRBJ1-1
CDR3 DNA: TGTGCCAGTAGAGGCCTTCATGAGGGGATCGGGGGAGCTTTCTTT
CDR3 protein: CASRGLHEGIGGAFF

D gene: .
CDR3 length: 13
clone size: few
V gene: TRBV7-9
J gene: TRBJ2-3
CDR3 DNA: TGTGCCAGCAGCAAATCTGCGGCAGATACGCAGTATTTT
CDR3 protein: CASSKSAADTQYF

D gene: .
CDR3 length: 17
clone size: .
V gene: TRBV7-2
J gene: TRBJ2-5
CDR3 DNA: TGTGCCAGCAGCTTAGGCCCGACGGGACGGTTACAAGAGACCCAGTACTTC
CDR3 protein: CASSLGPTGRLQETQYF

D gene: TRBD2
CDR3 length: 15
clone size: .
V gene: TRBV5-4
J gene: TRBJ2-1
CDR3 DNA: TGTGCCAGCAGCTTGGAAACGGGGGGGCTGAGTGAGCAGTTCTTC
CDR3 protein: CASSLETGGLSEQFF

D gene: .
CDR3 length: 13
clone size: .
V gene: TRBV7-2
J gene: TRBJ2-7
CDR3 DNA: TGTGCCAGCAGCTTAGATTGGGGTGGCGAGCAGTACTTC
CDR3 protein: CASSLDWGGEQYF

D gene: TRBD1
CDR3 length: 15
clone size: few
V gene: TRBV29-1
J gene: TRBJ2-3
CDR3 DNA: TGCAGCGTTGCCTTCGGGACAGGGGGCCCGGATACGCAGTATTTT
CDR3 protein: CSVAFGTGGPDTQYF

D gene: .
CDR3 length: 14
clone size: few
V gene: TRBV7-2
J gene: TRBJ2-3
CDR3 DNA: TGTGCCAGCAGAAGGGACCGCCGCACAGATACGCAGTATTTT
CDR3 protein: CASRRDRRTDTQYF

D gene: .
CDR3 length: 14
clone size: .
V gene: TRBV20-1
J gene: TRBJ1-4
CDR3 DNA: TGCAGTGCTAGAGATAGGCGGAGGGGGGAAAAACTGTTTTTT
CDR3 protein: CSARDRRRGEKLFF

D gene: .
CDR3 length: 14
clone size: few
V gene: TRBV20-1
J gene: TRBJ1-3
CDR3 DNA: TGCGCTTACCGCAGCCTCCACTCTGGAAACACCATATATTTT
CDR3 protein: CAYRSLHSGNTIYF

D gene: TRBD2
CDR3 length: 17
clone size: few
V gene: TRBV5-1
J gene: TRBJ2-1
CDR3 DNA: TGCGCCAGCAGCTTGGTTCCAGCGGGGGATTACTACAATGAGCAGTTCTTC
CDR3 protein: CASSLVPAGDYYNEQFF

D gene: .
CDR3 length: 14
clone size: .
V gene: TRBV6-1
J gene: TRBJ1-2
CDR3 DNA: TGTGCCAGCAGTGAAGGGTCAGAGTTCTATGGCTACACCTTC
CDR3 protein: CASSEGSEFYGYTF

D gene: TRBD1
CDR3 length: 14
clone size: few
V gene: TRBV5-1
J gene: TRBJ2-3
CDR3 DNA: TGCGCCAGCAGCTCCGGGACAGTCACAGATACGCAGTATTTT
CDR3 protein: CASSSGTVTDTQYF

D gene: .
CDR3 length: 13
clone size: many
V gene: TRBV19
J gene: TRBJ1-5
CDR3 DNA: TGTGCCAGTACGGGTGGGGGCAATCAGCCCCAGCATTTT
CDR3 protein: CASTGGGNQPQHF

D gene: .
CDR3 length: 15
clone size: few
V gene: TRBV7-3
J gene: TRBJ2-3
CDR3 DNA: TGTGCCAGCAGCACGAATAGCGGCCCCACAGATACGCAGTATTTT
CDR3 protein: CASSTNSGPTDTQYF

D gene: .
CDR3 length: 15
clone size: .
V gene: TRBV15
J gene: TRBJ2-1
CDR3 DNA: TGTGCCACCAGCAGAGAAAGGGTTCCGGGCGTTGAGCAGTTCTTC
CDR3 protein: CATSRERVPGVEQFF

D gene: .
CDR3 length: 16
clone size: few
V gene: TRBV24-1
J gene: TRBJ2-2
CDR3 DNA: TGTGCCACCAGTGATTTAGCAGGGACGAACACCGGGGAGCTGTTTTTT
CDR3 protein: CATSDLAGTNTGELFF